These 15 T cell receptor beta chains share one sample of origin, sequenced in a study of blood T cell repertoires in COVID-19. Sequenced by immunoSEQ multiplex PCR; TCRdb stores in-frame clones only, minus some. Here the sample spans tens of thousands of clones, 70% to 80% being singletons. Sequenced: peripheral blood. The receptors shown here come from a human donor in a cohort sampled during active COVID-19.

V and J are TRBV18 and TRBJ2-3; 8 positions match TRBD2. Germline V lookup: CDR1 KGHSH, CDR2 LQKENI. CDR3 length equals 16 residues. V was pared by 6 bases and J by 5 bases, with 13 bases of the junction left unmatched. CDR3 loop: CASSLKRESNRDTQYF. In nucleotides, the CDR3 is TGTGCCAGCTCCCTAAAGCGGGAGTCTAATAGAGATACGCAGTATTTT.

The rearrangement links TRBV30 to TRBJ1-6; D gene unclear. With 8 bases removed from V and 9 bases from J, the gap between germline ends came to 17 bases. CDR3 length: 13 residues. In germline, CDR1 is GTSNPN, CDR2 SVGIG (reference sequence). The CDR3 region is CAGGLGMASPLHF. CDR3 nucleotides: TGTGCCGGAGGGTTGGGGATGGCTTCACCCCTCCACTTT.

This clone has just a few counts. This chain joins TRBV29-1 and TRBJ2-2, with 9 bases aligning to TRBD2. CDR1 is SQVTM, CDR2 ANQGSEA, per germline. The length of the CDR3 is 14 residues. V was pared by 6 bases and J by 11 bases, with 13 bases of the junction left unmatched. The chain's CDR3 is CSVTSSGDRGELFF. As DNA, the CDR3 is TGCAGCGTGACCTCTAGCGGGGACCGAGGAGAGCTGTTTTTT.

The V gene is TRBV7-9, the J gene TRBJ2-5; 8 bases are shared with TRBD1. In germline, CDR1 is SEHNR, CDR2 FQNEAQ (reference sequence). The length of the CDR3 is 19 residues. After removal of 2 bases from V and 9 bases from J, the junction contained 23 bases not matched to a gene. The CDR3 bases are TGTGCCAGCAGCTTACCGCTCCCCGGGACAGGTTGGAATTTGGATGCCCAGTACTTC. Its translation: CASSLPLPGTGWNLDAQYF.

The rearrangement uses TRBV7-8 and TRBJ1-1, with TRBD1 matching over 7 bases. The CDR3 extends over 14 amino acids. The V gene's germline CDR1 is SGHVS and CDR2 FQNEAQ. The V segment lost 6 bases and the J segment 3 bases; nucleotides outside the gene matches: 7. The CDR3 region is CASRSDRVDTEAFF. In DNA form, the CDR3 reads TGTGCCAGCAGATCAGACAGGGTGGACACTGAAGCTTTCTTT.

The rearrangement uses TRBV7-9 and TRBJ2-1; TRBD2 is a possible D gene (6 bases). This CDR3 region has 16 residues. V was pared by 5 bases and J by 0 bases, with 14 bases between. Germline V CDR1 and CDR2: SEHNR, FQNEAQ (reference sequence). DNA for the CDR3: TGTGCCAGCAGCCTCCTGGAGGGCGGCTCCTACAATGAGCAGTTCTTC. This codes for CASSLLEGGSYNEQFF.

This clone was found a few times. The gene calls are TRBV2 and TRBJ2-1; D ambiguous. This CDR3 is built from 16 residues. The V end lost 2 bases, the J end lost 0 bases, and 11 bases lay between the germline ends. Germline values: CDR1 SNHLY, CDR2 FYNNEI. CDR3 bases: TGTGCCAGCAGTGAACGCGGCGCTAGCTCCTACAATGAGCAGTTCTTC. It is translated as CASSERGASSYNEQFF. Combining the CDR3 with reference TRBV2 and TRBJ2-1 gives the whole variable domain EPEVTQTPSHQVTQMGQEVILRCVPISNHLYFYWYRQILGQKVEFLVSFYNNEISEKSEIFDDQFSVERPDGSNFTLKIRSTKLEDSAMYFCASSERGASSYNEQFFGPGTRLTVL.

This sequence joins TRBV7-3 and TRBJ1-5, with 8 bases lining up with TRBD1. Per germline, CDR1 SGHTA and CDR2 FQGTGA. CDR3 length equals 15 residues. V shed 6 bases and J 2 bases; nucleotides not matched to a gene: 6. DNA of the CDR3: TGTGCCAGCAGTCCAGACAGGGGCGGCAATCAGCCCCAGCATTTT. Translating it yields CASSPDRGGNQPQHF.

This chain connects TRBV3-1 (or the pseudogene TRBV3-2) to TRBJ2-7; 8 nucleotides match TRBD2. This CDR3 is built from 19 residues. J was trimmed by 3 bases and V by 4 bases; bases with no gene match: 20. Germline CDR1 reads LGHDT; CDR2 reads YNNKEL (reference sequence). In DNA form, the CDR3 reads TGTGCCAGCAGCCCCATCTGGGGGCGGGCGCCGGGAGGGGTCTACGAGCAGTACTTC. It translates to CASSPIWGRAPGGVYEQYF.

This clone was seen a handful of times. V and J are TRBV29-1 and TRBJ1-2, with TRBD1 as a possible D gene (5 bases). Between the trimmed V and J ends, which lost 3 bases and 6 bases, there was a span of 11 bases. Per the germline V gene, CDR1 is SQVTM and CDR2 is ANQGSEA. This CDR3 contains 12 residues. In DNA form, the CDR3 reads TGCAGCGTTGACGTAGTCAGGGATGGCTACACCTTC. It translates to CSVDVVRDGYTF. Full variable domain (remainder filled in from reference TRBV29-1 and TRBJ1-2): SAVISQKPSRDICQRGTSLTIQCQVDSQVTMMFWYRQQPGQSLTLIATANQGSEATYESGFVIDKFPISRPNLTFSTLTVSNMSPEDSSIYLCSVDVVRDGYTFGSGTRLTVV.

The J gene is TRBJ2-7, the V gene TRBV30; a possible D gene is TRBD1 (6 bases). Germline V gives CDR1 GTSNPN, CDR2 SVGIG (reference sequence). V shed 0 bases and J shed 6 bases, with 15 bases lying between them. This CDR3 is 14 amino acids long. DNA of the CDR3: TGTGCCTGGAGTGTGTGGACCCTAGGGGGCGAGCAGTACTTC. This translates into CAWSVWTLGGEQYF.

This clone showed up just a few times. The V and J genes are TRBV19 and TRBJ2-7, with D possibly TRBD2 on 5 matching bases. The CDR3 loop spans 14 amino acids. Germline V gene sequence: CDR1 LNHDA, CDR2 SQIVND (reference sequence). Trimming cost V 5 bases and J 4 bases, with 15 bases left between them. CDR3 DNA sequence: TGTGCCAGTAGTCGACCGGGATGGAATTACGAGCAGTACTTC. This encodes CASSRPGWNYEQYF.

The J gene is TRBJ1-2, the V gene TRBV18, with 9 bases that match TRBD1. V shed 2 bases, J shed 2 bases, and the junction held 6 bases outside the gene matches. The CDR3 has 16 amino acids. The germline CDR1 and CDR2 sequences are KGHSH and LQKENI. The CDR3 loop is CASSPTLGQGNYGYTF. The CDR3 DNA reads TGTGCCAGCTCACCAACTTTGGGACAGGGAAACTATGGCTACACCTTC.

The chain recombines TRBV25-1 with TRBJ2-3; 9 bases match TRBD2. CDR3 size: 14 residues. V shed 5 bases, J shed 4 bases, and the junction held 4 bases outside the gene matches. The V gene's germline CDR1 is MGHDK and CDR2 SYGVNS. Here the CDR3 DNA reads TGTGCCAGCAGTCTAGCGGGGACTGCAGATACGCAGTATTTT. Translated: CASSLAGTADTQYF.

The chain joins TRBV24-1 to TRBJ2-1; 7 bases match TRBD1. CDR3 size: 14 residues. Germline-derived CDR1 and CDR2 are KGHDR and SFDVKD. The trim removed 3 bases at V and 12 bases at J, leaving 10 bases unmatched. The CDR3 region has the DNA TGTGCCACCAGTGATCCTACAGGGGACCGTGGGCAGTTCTTC. This codes for CATSDPTGDRGQFF.